What follows is one T cell receptor beta chain and its context. Its antigen remains unidentified. Germline CDR1 and CDR2: SGHNT and YYREEE (reference sequence). The CDR3 covers 17 residues. After removal of 2 bases from V and 4 bases from J, the junction contained 12 bases not matched to a gene. The PCR had 60 Vbeta and 13 Jbeta primers. Only in-frame clones appear in the TCRdb table, and some are missing; sequencing was by immunoSEQ multiplex PCR. The sample holds roughly 120,000 clones, 70% to 80% seen once. It was healthy bone marrow donors who served as donors. The data are from a study of cytomegalovirus exposure and HLA in healthy donors. Whole-study results and caveats: Among the sequence variants, a highly shared cluster was likely an artifact of sequencing. TCR sequences were mostly rare, though some public TCRs occurred in many donors. Analysis was performed later, and it showed HLA-associated TCR beta chains to be more clonally expanded than equally common others.

What was sequenced was PBMCs. This rearrangement joins TRBV5-4 to TRBJ2-5; 9 nucleotides match TRBD1. The TCR originated in a woman aged 40-49 years in good health and CMV-seropositive. The CDR3 sequence is CASSLPPGQGLGETQYF. The CDR3 region has the DNA TGTGCCAGCAGCTTACCGCCGGGACAGGGCCTAGGAGAGACCCAGTACTTC. Using reference TRBV5-4 and TRBJ2-5 for the parts outside the CDR3, the full variable domain is ETGVTQSPTHLIKTRGQQVTLRCSSQSGHNTVSWYQQALGQGPQFIFQYYREEENGRGNFPPRFSGLQFPNYSSELNVNALELDDSALYLCASSLPPGQGLGETQYFGPGTRLLVL.